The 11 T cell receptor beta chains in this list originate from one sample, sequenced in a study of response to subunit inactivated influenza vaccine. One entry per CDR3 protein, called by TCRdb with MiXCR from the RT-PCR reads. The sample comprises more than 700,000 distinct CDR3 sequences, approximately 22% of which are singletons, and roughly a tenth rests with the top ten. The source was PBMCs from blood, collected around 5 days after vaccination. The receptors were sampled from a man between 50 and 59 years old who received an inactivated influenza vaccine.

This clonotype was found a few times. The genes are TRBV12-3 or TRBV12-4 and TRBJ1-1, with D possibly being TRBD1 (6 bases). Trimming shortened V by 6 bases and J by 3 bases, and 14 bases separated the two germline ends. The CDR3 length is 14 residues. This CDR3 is CASSRRGGDTEAFF. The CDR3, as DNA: TGTGCCAGCAGCCGCAGGGGAGGGGACACTGAAGCTTTCTTT.

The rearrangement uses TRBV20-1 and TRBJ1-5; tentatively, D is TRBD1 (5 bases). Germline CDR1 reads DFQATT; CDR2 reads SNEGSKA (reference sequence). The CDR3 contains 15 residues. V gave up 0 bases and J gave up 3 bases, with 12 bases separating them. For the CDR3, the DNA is TGCAGTGCTAGAGAGACGGGACCAAACAATCAGCCCCAGCATTTT. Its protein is CSARETGPNNQPQHF.

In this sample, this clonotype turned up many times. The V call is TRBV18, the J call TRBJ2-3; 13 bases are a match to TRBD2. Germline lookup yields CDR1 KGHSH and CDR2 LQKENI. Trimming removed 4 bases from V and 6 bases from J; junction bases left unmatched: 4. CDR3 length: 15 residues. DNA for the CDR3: TGTGCCAGCTCACAACTAGCGGGGGGGCCGGATACGCAGTATTTT. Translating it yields CASSQLAGGPDTQYF.

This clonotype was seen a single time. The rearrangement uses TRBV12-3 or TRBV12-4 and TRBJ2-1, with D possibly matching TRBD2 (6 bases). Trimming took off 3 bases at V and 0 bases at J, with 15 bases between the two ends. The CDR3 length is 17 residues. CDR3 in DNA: TGTGCCAGCAGTTTTCGGGAGACAGCTTCCTCCTACAATGAGCAGTTCTTC. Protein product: CASSFRETASSYNEQFF.

DNA for the CDR3: TGTGCCAGCTCACCACCGAGCTCTGGGGCCAACGTCCTGACTTTC. Protein sequence: CASSPPSSGANVLTF. The rearrangement links TRBV18 to TRBJ2-6, with unresolved D. Germline V gene data show CDR1 as KGHSH and CDR2 as LQKENI. This CDR3 spans 15 amino acids. V was trimmed by 0 bases and J by 0 bases, leaving 3 bases between them. Combining the CDR3 with reference TRBV18 and TRBJ2-6 gives the whole variable domain NAGVMQNPRHLVRRRGQEARLRCSPMKGHSHVYWYRQLPEEGLKFMVYLQKENIIDESGMPKERFSAEFPKEGPSILRIQQVVRGDSAAYFCASSPPSSGANVLTFGAGSRLTVL.

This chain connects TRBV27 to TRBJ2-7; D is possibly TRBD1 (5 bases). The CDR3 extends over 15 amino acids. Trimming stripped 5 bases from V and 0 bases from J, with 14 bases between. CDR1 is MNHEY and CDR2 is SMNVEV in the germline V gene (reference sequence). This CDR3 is CASSPGHPSSYEQYF. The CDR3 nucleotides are TGTGCCAGCAGTCCCGGACATCCGTCCTCCTACGAGCAGTACTTC.

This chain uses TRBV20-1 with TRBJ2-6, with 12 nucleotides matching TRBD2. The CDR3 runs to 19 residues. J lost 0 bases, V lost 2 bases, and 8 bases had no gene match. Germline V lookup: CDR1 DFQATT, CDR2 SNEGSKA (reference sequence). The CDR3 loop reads CSARSPGLAGFSGANVLTF. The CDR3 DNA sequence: TGCAGTGCTAGAAGCCCGGGACTAGCGGGTTTCTCTGGGGCCAACGTCCTGACTTTC.

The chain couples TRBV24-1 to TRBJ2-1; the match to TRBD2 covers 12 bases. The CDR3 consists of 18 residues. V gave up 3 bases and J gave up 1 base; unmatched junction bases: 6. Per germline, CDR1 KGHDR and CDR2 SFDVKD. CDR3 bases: TGTGCCACCAGTGATCTATGGACTAGCGGGACTTCCTACAATGAGCAGTTCTTC. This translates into CATSDLWTSGTSYNEQFF.

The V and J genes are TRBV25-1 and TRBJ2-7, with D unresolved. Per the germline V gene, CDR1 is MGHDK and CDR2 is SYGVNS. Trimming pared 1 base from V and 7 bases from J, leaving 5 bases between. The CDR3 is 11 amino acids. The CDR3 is CASSELWEQYF. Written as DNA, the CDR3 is TGTGCCAGCAGTGAATTGTGGGAGCAGTACTTC.

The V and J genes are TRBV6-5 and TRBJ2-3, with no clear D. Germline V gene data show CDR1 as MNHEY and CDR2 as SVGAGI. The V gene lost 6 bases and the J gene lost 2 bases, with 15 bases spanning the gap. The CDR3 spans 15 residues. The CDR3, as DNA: TGTGCCAGCAGCTATTTGGTGGCTCTCACAGATACGCAGTATTTT. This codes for CASSYLVALTDTQYF.

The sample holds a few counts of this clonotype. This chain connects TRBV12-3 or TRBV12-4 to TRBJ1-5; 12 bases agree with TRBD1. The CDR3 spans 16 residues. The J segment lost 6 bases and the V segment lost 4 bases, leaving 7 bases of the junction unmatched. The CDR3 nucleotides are TGTGCCAGCAGTTCATCCGGGACAGGGGGCATTCAGCCCCAGCATTTT. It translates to CASSSSGTGGIQPQHF.